This record looks at one T cell receptor beta chain sequence and its context. Sampling involved one blood draw (roughly 2.4 ml) for every donor. CDR1 is KGHSH, CDR2 LQKENI, per germline. The CDR3 is made up of 14 amino acids. TCRdb reprocessed the 5' RACE reads and reports one entry per CDR3 protein, with no DNA. The sample totals about 380,000 distinct CDR3 sequences. This sample stems from a study of monozygotic twins with inflammatory bowel disease. The TCR was taken from a human donor with ulcerative colitis or Crohn's disease, or a healthy co-twin of an affected twin (not recorded which). This sequence joins TRBV18 and TRBJ1-1. The specimen was blood. The CDR3 protein is CASSPREGNTEAFF. Full variable domain (remainder filled in from reference TRBV18 and TRBJ1-1): NAGVMQNPRHLVRRRGQEARLRCSPMKGHSHVYWYRQLPEEGLKFMVYLQKENIIDESGMPKERFSAEFPKEGPSILRIQQVVRGDSAAYFCASSPREGNTEAFFGQGTRLTVV.